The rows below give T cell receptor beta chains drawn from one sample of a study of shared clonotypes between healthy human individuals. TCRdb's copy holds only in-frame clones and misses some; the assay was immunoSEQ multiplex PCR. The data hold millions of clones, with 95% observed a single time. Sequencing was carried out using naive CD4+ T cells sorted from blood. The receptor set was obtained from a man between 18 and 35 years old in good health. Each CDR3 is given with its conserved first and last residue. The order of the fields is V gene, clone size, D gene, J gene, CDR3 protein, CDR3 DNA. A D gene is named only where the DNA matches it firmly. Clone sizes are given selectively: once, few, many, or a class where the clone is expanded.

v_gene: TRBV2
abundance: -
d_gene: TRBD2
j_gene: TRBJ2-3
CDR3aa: CASRRGANTDTQYF
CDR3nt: TGTGCCAGCAGGCGGGGGGCCAACACAGATACGCAGTATTTT

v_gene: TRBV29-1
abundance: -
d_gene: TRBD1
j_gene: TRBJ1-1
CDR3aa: CSVERGQGASTFF
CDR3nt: TGCAGCGTTGAAAGAGGGCAGGGGGCCTCGACTTTCTTT

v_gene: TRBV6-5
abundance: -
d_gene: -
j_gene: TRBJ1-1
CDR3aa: CASSQGIEAFF
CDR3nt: TGTGCCAGCTCTCAGGGGATTGAAGCTTTCTTT

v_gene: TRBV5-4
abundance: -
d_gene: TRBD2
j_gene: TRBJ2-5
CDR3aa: CASSLVTSGQETQYF
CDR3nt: TGTGCCAGCAGCTTGGTGACTAGCGGGCAAGAGACCCAGTACTTC

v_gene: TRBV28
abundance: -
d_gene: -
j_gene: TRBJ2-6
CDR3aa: CASSHLFGQMPSGANVLTF
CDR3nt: TGTGCCAGCAGTCACCTTTTCGGACAGATGCCCTCTGGGGCCAACGTCCTGACTTTC

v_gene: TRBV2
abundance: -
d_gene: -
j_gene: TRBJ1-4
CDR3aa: CASSEAFRTNEKLFF
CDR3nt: TGTGCCAGCAGTGAAGCGTTCAGGACTAATGAAAAACTGTTTTTT

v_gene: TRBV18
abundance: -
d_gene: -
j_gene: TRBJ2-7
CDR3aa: CASSPATTYEQYF
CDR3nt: TGTGCCAGCTCACCAGCGACAACCTACGAGCAGTACTTC

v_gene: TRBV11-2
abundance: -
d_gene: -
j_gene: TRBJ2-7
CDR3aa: CASSPPGHKTNYEQYF
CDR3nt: TGTGCCAGCAGCCCTCCGGGACACAAAACCAACTACGAGCAGTACTTC

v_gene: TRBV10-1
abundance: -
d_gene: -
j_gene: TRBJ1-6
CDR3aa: CASSATGGNSPLHF
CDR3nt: TGCGCCAGCAGTGCGACAGGAGGGAATTCACCCCTCCACTTT

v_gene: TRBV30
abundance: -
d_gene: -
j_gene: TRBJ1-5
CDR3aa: CAWTGGGDQPQHF
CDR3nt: TGTGCCTGGACCGGGGGCGGCGATCAGCCCCAGCATTTT

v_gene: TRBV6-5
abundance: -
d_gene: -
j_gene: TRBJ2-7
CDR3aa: CASSYSGLEQYF
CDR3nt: TGTGCCAGCAGTTACTCGGGCCTCGAGCAGTACTTC

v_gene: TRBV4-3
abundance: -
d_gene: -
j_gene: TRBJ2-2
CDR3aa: CASSQDGWGWGELFF
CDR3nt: TGCGCCAGCAGCCAAGATGGGTGGGGTTGGGGGGAGCTGTTTTTT

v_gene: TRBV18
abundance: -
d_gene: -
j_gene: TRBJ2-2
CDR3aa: CASSPAGKTNTGELFF
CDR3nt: TGTGCCAGCTCACCAGCCGGGAAGACGAACACCGGGGAGCTGTTTTTT

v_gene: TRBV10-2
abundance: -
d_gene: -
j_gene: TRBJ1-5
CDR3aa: CASTPSLGGQPQHF
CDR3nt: TGCGCCAGCACCCCCTCCCTCGGAGGTCAGCCCCAGCATTTT

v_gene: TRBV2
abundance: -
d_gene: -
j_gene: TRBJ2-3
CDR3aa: CASSEAGLATTDTQYF
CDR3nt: TGTGCCAGCAGTGAAGCAGGGCTAGCGACCACAGATACGCAGTATTTT

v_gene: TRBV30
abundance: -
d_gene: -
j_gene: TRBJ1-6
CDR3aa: CALGAGANSPLHF
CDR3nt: TGTGCCTTGGGTGCAGGAGCCAATTCACCCCTCCACTTT

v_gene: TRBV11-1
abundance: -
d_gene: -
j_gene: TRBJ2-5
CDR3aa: CASSSPMRKQETQYF
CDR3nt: TGTGCCAGCAGCTCCCCCATGAGGAAACAAGAGACCCAGTACTTC

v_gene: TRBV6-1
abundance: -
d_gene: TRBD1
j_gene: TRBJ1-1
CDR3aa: CATKSEIGTGEAFF
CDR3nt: TGTGCCACCAAATCGGAAATTGGGACAGGTGAAGCTTTCTTT

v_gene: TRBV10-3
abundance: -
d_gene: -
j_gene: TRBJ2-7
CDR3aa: CAISEVSLIPYEQYF
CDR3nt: TGTGCCATCAGTGAGGTTTCGTTGATTCCCTACGAGCAGTACTTC

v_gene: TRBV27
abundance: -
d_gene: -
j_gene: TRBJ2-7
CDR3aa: CASSSRSSGKPYEQYF
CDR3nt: TGTGCCAGCAGTTCCCGAAGCTCCGGAAAGCCCTACGAGCAGTACTTC

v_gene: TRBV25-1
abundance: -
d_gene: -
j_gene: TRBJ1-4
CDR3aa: CASSPPAGFGEKLFF
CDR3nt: TGTGCCAGCAGTCCCCCGGCGGGGTTTGGCGAAAAACTGTTTTTT

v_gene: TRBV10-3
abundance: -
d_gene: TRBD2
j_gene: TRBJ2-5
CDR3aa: CAISEVPGGETQYF
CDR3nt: TGTGCCATCAGTGAGGTCCCGGGAGGAGAGACCCAGTACTTC

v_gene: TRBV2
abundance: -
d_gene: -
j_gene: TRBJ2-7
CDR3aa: CASSEALTGSYEQYF
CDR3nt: TGTGCCAGCAGTGAAGCTCTCACGGGATCCTACGAGCAGTACTTC

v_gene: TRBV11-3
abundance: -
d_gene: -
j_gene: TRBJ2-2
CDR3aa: CASSRGLGELFF
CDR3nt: TGTGCCAGCAGCCGGGGTCTGGGGGAGCTGTTTTTT

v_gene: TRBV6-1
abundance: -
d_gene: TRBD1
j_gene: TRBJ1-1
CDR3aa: CASSDRDRVNTEAFF
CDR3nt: TGTGCCAGCAGTGACCGGGACAGGGTCAACACTGAAGCTTTCTTT

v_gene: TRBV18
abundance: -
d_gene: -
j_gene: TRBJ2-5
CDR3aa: CASSRPDRGETQYF
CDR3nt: TGTGCCAGCTCACGACCCGATAGGGGGGAGACCCAGTACTTC

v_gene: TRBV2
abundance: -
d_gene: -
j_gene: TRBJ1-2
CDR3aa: CASSRDRWSPSLNYGYTF
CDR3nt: TGTGCCAGCAGTAGGGACCGGTGGAGTCCCTCCCTCAACTATGGCTACACCTTC

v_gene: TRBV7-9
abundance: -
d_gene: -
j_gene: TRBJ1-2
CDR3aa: CASSPGGYGYTF
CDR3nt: TGTGCCAGCAGTCCCGGGGGGTATGGCTACACCTTC

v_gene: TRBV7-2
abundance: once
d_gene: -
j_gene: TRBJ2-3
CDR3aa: CASSSSFLGDTQYF
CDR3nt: TGTGCCAGCAGCTCCTCTTTTTTAGGAGATACGCAGTATTTT

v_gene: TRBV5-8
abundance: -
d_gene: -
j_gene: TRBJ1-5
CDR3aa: CASSLRLASNQPQHF
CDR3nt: TGTGCCAGCAGCTTGAGACTAGCTAGCAATCAGCCCCAGCATTTT

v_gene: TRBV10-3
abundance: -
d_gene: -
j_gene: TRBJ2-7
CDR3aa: CAISTLGQNEQYF
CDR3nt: TGTGCCATCAGTACCCTCGGACAAAACGAGCAGTACTTC

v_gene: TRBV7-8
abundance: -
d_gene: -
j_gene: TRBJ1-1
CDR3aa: CASSAYQAFEAFF
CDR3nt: TGTGCCAGCAGCGCCTATCAAGCGTTCGAAGCTTTCTTT

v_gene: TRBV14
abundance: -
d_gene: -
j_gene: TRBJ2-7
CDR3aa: CASSQGPHSYEQYF
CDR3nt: TGTGCCAGCAGCCAAGGACCACATTCCTACGAGCAGTACTTC

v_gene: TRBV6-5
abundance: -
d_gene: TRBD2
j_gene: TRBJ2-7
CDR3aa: CASSPTGTTPYEQYF
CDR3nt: TGTGCCAGCAGCCCAACCGGGACTACCCCCTACGAGCAGTACTTC

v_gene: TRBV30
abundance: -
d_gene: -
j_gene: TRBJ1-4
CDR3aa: CAWSAGHYEKLFF
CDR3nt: TGTGCCTGGAGCGCAGGGCACTACGAAAAACTGTTTTTT

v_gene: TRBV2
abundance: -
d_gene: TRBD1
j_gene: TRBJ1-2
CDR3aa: CASRPQGVDGYTF
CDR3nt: TGTGCCAGCAGGCCCCAGGGGGTCGATGGCTACACCTTC